This T cell receptor beta chain is drawn from a study of T cell changes during pregnancy in multiple sclerosis. The table came from immunoSEQ multiplex PCR; TCRdb's copy has only in-frame clones and leaves some out. The table has around 130,000 clones, around 95% seen once. Germline V gives CDR1 MDHEN, CDR2 SYDVKM. CDR3 length equals 14 residues. Trimming took 3 bases from V and 4 from J; bases not matched to a gene: 4. The sample here was peripheral blood, taken after pregnancy. The J gene is TRBJ2-7, the V gene TRBV28; 9 bases fit TRBD1. The TCR was taken from a female donor with multiple sclerosis, enrolled in a pregnancy study. CDR3 residues: CASSLHRGPYEQYF. The CDR3 DNA is TGTGCCAGCAGTTTGCACAGGGGGCCTTACGAGCAGTACTTC.